Each of the 22 T cell receptor beta chains below was sequenced from the same sample in a study of monozygotic twins with inflammatory bowel disease. TCRdb re-called the 5' RACE reads and catalogs CDR3 proteins one per entry, DNA excluded. The sample includes 150,000 to 200,000 distinct CDR3 sequences. The specimen sequenced was blood. These TCRs come from a human donor with ulcerative colitis or Crohn's disease, or a healthy co-twin of an affected twin (not recorded which).

This chain's CDR3 is CAISDAGESGYTF. V usage is TRBV10-3 and J usage is TRBJ1-2; without DNA, the TCRdb call of TRBD1 cannot be checked. The CDR3 extends over 13 amino acids. Germline-derived CDR1 and CDR2 are ENHRY and SYGVKD.

V is TRBV5-4 and J is TRBJ2-3; TCRdb outputs TRBD1, but without DNA this stays unchecked. Germline V gives CDR1 SGHNT, CDR2 YYREEE (reference sequence). The CDR3 sequence is 15 residues long. CDR3 region: CASSLGQGATDTQYF.

The genes are TRBV12-3 or TRBV12-4 and TRBJ1-2; as DNA is missing, the TRBD1 call by TCRdb cannot be tested. The CDR3 length is 12 residues. The CDR3 sequence is CASNSGYYGYTF.

J is TRBJ1-1 and V is TRBV5-5; TCRdb proposes TRBD1, but this gene call is untestable without DNA. Germline V gives CDR1 SGHKS, CDR2 YYEKEE (reference sequence). The CDR3 consists of 14 residues. The CDR3: CASSRPRSNTEAFF.

The chain carries TRBV11-1 and TRBJ2-7; TCRdb designates TRBD2, a call that cannot be tested without DNA. Germline V gene data show CDR1 as SGHAT and CDR2 as FQDESV (reference sequence). CDR3 length equals 18 residues. CDR3 in amino acids: CASSVGLAGASTTYEQYF.

V is TRBV14 and J is TRBJ1-2. The CDR3 consists of 15 residues. Germline-derived CDR1 and CDR2 are SGHDN and FVKESK. CDR3 protein: CASSHAWTVPDGYTF.

The genes are TRBV2 and TRBJ2-5. This CDR3 comprises 15 residues. In germline, CDR1 is SNHLY, CDR2 FYNNEI. CDR3 sequence: CASNYAPLGKETQYF. The variable domain in full, with the rest retrieved from reference TRBV2 and TRBJ2-5, is EPEVTQTPSHQVTQMGQEVILRCVPISNHLYFYWYRQILGQKVEFLVSFYNNEISEKSEIFDDQFSVERPDGSNFTLKIRSTKLEDSAMYFCASNYAPLGKETQYFGPGTRLLVL.

This rearrangement joins TRBV29-1 to TRBJ2-3. This CDR3 has 11 residues. Germline V lookup: CDR1 SQVTM, CDR2 ANQGSEA. CDR3 region: CSVKGTDTQYF.

This chain connects TRBV6-1 to TRBJ2-1; TCRdb designates TRBD2, a call that cannot be tested without DNA. The V gene's germline CDR1 is MNHNS and CDR2 SASEGT. This CDR3 comprises 14 residues. CDR3 loop: CASHGTSGGWEQFF.

V gene TRBV20-1 combines with J gene TRBJ2-2; the D gene TCRdb calls, TRBD1, cannot be checked with no DNA. CDR1 is DFQATT, CDR2 SNEGSKA, per germline (reference sequence). The CDR3 has 15 amino acids. The CDR3: CSARDSGPNTGELFF.

The genes are TRBV7-9 and TRBJ2-7; the TCRdb D gene call, TRBD2, has no DNA to confirm it. Germline V gene data show CDR1 as SEHNR and CDR2 as FQNEAQ (reference sequence). The CDR3 has 16 residues. The chain's CDR3 is CASSLDRTDRGGEQYF.

V usage is TRBV7-9 and J usage is TRBJ2-7. Looked up from germline, CDR1 is SEHNR and CDR2 is FQNEAQ (reference sequence). CDR3 length equals 11 residues. The CDR3 region is CASSLDEWQYF.

V and J are TRBV5-1 and TRBJ2-7; with no DNA, the TCRdb D assignment of TRBD1 cannot be verified. The V gene's germline CDR1 is SGHRS and CDR2 YFSETQ. The CDR3 is 15 residues long. The CDR3 loop reads CASSLAGTLSYEQYF. Full variable domain (outside the CDR3, taken from reference TRBV5-1 and TRBJ2-7): KAGVTQTPRYLIKTRGQQVTLSCSPISGHRSVSWYQQTPGQGLQFLFEYFSETQRNKGNFPGRFSGRQFSNSRSEMNVSTLELGDSALYLCASSLAGTLSYEQYFGPGTRLTVT.

The J gene is TRBJ1-5, the V gene TRBV6-5; TCRdb lists TRBD1, though no DNA is available to test this call. This CDR3 is built from 15 residues. CDR1 MNHEY and CDR2 SVGAGI come from the germline V gene. The CDR3 sequence is CASSYSHRGNQPQHF.

The rearrangement joins TRBV18 to TRBJ2-4. The germline V gene encodes CDR1 KGHSH and CDR2 LQKENI. The CDR3 loop spans 14 amino acids. CDR3 sequence: CASSDGLAKNIQYF. Filled out from reference TRBV18 and TRBJ2-4, the complete variable domain reads NAGVMQNPRHLVRRRGQEARLRCSPMKGHSHVYWYRQLPEEGLKFMVYLQKENIIDESGMPKERFSAEFPKEGPSILRIQQVVRGDSAAYFCASSDGLAKNIQYFGAGTRLSVL.

This sequence joins TRBV20-1 and TRBJ1-6; the TCRdb call, TRBD1, lacks DNA for checking. Per germline, CDR1 DFQATT and CDR2 SNEGSKA (reference sequence). There are 16 residues in the CDR3. The CDR3 protein is CSALPLGQGDNSPLHF.

The chain is built from TRBV6-5 and TRBJ2-3; no DNA is available, so the TRBD1 call from TCRdb remains unchecked. Germline CDR1 and CDR2: MNHEY and SVGAGI. This CDR3 comprises 16 residues. The CDR3 protein is CASSYLSGQGTDTQYF.

The chain links TRBV18 to TRBJ2-7; checking the TCRdb D call of TRBD1 is not possible without DNA. The CDR3 length is 15 residues. Germline CDR1 KGHSH, CDR2 LQKENI. The CDR3 protein is CASSFGQGPYYEQYF.

V is TRBV11-1 and J is TRBJ2-1; TCRdb selects TRBD2, and the lack of DNA leaves this call unchecked. The CDR3 contains 18 residues. CDR1 is SGHAT, CDR2 FQDESV, per germline (reference sequence). The CDR3 loop is CASSLGRQRALFYNEQFF.

The gene calls are TRBV12-3 or TRBV12-4 and TRBJ1-1; TCRdb indicates TRBD1, and absent DNA this call remains unverified. The length of the CDR3 is 13 residues. CDR3 in amino acids: CASSFGGNTEAFF.

This chain connects TRBV15 to TRBJ2-2; the TCRdb D gene call, TRBD2, has no DNA to confirm it. Germline V gene lookup returns CDR1 LNHNV and CDR2 YYDKDF (reference sequence). This CDR3 region has 15 residues. CDR3 amino acids: CATSIRLVNTGELFF.

This chain uses TRBV5-1 with TRBJ2-7. Per germline, CDR1 SGHRS and CDR2 YFSETQ. The CDR3 has 15 amino acids. CDR3: CASSLIGQEPYEQYF.